These 20 T cell receptor beta chains share one sample of origin, sequenced in a study of cytomegalovirus exposure and HLA in healthy donors. The PCR ran on 60 Vbeta and 13 Jbeta primers. Sequencing was performed with immunoSEQ multiplex PCR; in TCRdb, only in-frame clones are kept and a portion is missing. This sample has approximately 220,000 clones, with around three quarters found just once. The specimen sequenced was PBMCs. Receptor source: a man aged 40-49 years in good health and CMV-seronegative.

This clone has only a few counts. The CDR3 here is CASSEVGADGYTF. CDR3 sequence (DNA): TGTGCCAGCAGTGAAGTGGGGGCTGATGGCTACACCTTC. The chain has TRBV6-1 and TRBJ1-2; tentative D call: TRBD1 (6 bases). Germline CDR1 is MNHNS and CDR2 is SASEGT. The CDR3 has 13 residues. Trimming took 1 base from V and 6 from J, leaving 9 bases between them.

The chain uses TRBV5-4 and TRBJ1-4; 7 positions match TRBD1. Trimming removed 0 bases from V and 8 bases from J; junction bases left unmatched: 4. This CDR3 spans 14 amino acids. Per the germline V gene, CDR1 is SGHNT and CDR2 is YYREEE (reference sequence). Written as DNA, the CDR3 is TGTGCCAGCAGCTTGGGAGGACAGGCGGAAAAACTGTTTTTT. The encoded protein is CASSLGGQAEKLFF.

This clone has only a few counts. The rearrangement links TRBV2 to TRBJ1-2; D perhaps matches TRBD1 (5 bases). The CDR3 is made up of 14 amino acids. Trimming left V 5 bases short and J 4 bases short, with 14 bases between. Germline V gives CDR1 SNHLY, CDR2 FYNNEI. CDR3 bases: TGTGCCAGCAGTACGGTGGCTAGGGGCTATGGCTACACCTTC. Its protein is CASSTVARGYGYTF. The variable domain in full, with the rest retrieved from reference TRBV2 and TRBJ1-2, is EPEVTQTPSHQVTQMGQEVILRCVPISNHLYFYWYRQILGQKVEFLVSFYNNEISEKSEIFDDQFSVERPDGSNFTLKIRSTKLEDSAMYFCASSTVARGYGYTFGSGTRLTVV.

This rearrangement joins TRBV5-1 to TRBJ2-2, with D maybe TRBD2 (6 bases). This CDR3 has 15 amino acids. The V gene's germline CDR1 is SGHRS and CDR2 YFSETQ. V lost 2 bases and J lost 0, with 8 bases in between. Here the CDR3 DNA reads TGCGCCAGCAGCTTAGCGGGTGCGAACACCGGGGAGCTGTTTTTT. Translating it yields CASSLAGANTGELFF.

This clone was found a few times. The chain joins TRBV27 to TRBJ2-7; D possibly corresponds to TRBD1 (6 bases). V lost 4 bases, J lost 4 bases, and 11 bases lay in between. Germline V lookup: CDR1 MNHEY, CDR2 SMNVEV (reference sequence). The CDR3 has 13 residues. This chain's CDR3 is CASSSGASYEQYF. DNA of the CDR3: TGTGCCAGCAGTTCAGGGGCGTCATACGAGCAGTACTTC.

The V gene is TRBV5-4, the J gene TRBJ2-1, with 8 bases identical to TRBD2. Germline trimming cut 4 bases from V and 4 bases from J; bases unmatched to any gene: 10. Germline V gives CDR1 SGHNT, CDR2 YYREEE (reference sequence). The length of the CDR3 is 16 residues. This CDR3 reads CASSQEPRGGYNEQFF. The CDR3 DNA follows: TGTGCCAGCAGCCAAGAACCACGGGGGGGTTACAATGAGCAGTTCTTC.

This chain connects TRBV7-9 to TRBJ1-2; no reliable D call. Germline CDR1 is SEHNR and CDR2 is FQNEAQ (reference sequence). This CDR3 is 12 amino acids long. V gave up 1 base and J gave up 4 bases, with 4 bases separating them. CDR3 in amino acids: CASSLDSYGYTF. The CDR3 DNA follows: TGTGCCAGCAGCTTAGACAGCTATGGCTACACCTTC. The complete variable domain, with remaining parts taken from reference TRBV7-9 and TRBJ1-2, reads DTGVSQNPRHKITKRGQNVTFRCDPISEHNRLYWYRQTLGQGPEFLTYFQNEAQLEKSRLLSDRFSAERPKGSFSTLEIQRTEQGDSAMYLCASSLDSYGYTFGSGTRLTVV.

The V gene is TRBV2, the J gene TRBJ1-3; D is undetermined. Germline V gene sequence: CDR1 SNHLY, CDR2 FYNNEI. V was shortened by 6 bases and J by 4 bases, with 13 bases between the two germline ends. This CDR3 is built from 14 residues. The CDR3 reads CASRAEAGGNTIYF. The DNA for the CDR3 is TGTGCCAGCAGGGCCGAAGCGGGGGGAAACACCATATATTTT.

The chain is built from TRBV11-2 and TRBJ2-5; 9 positions match TRBD1. V lost 1 base to trimming and J lost 2 bases; unmatched junction nucleotides: 8. Germline lookup yields CDR1 SGHAT and CDR2 FQNNGV. This CDR3 contains 17 residues. In DNA, the CDR3 is TGTGCCAGCAGCTTAGTGCTTGGGGGACAGGGTCAAGAGACCCAGTACTTC. Translating it yields CASSLVLGGQGQETQYF.

The chain is built from TRBV5-1 and TRBJ1-1, with 8 bases identical to TRBD1. Germline V gene sequence: CDR1 SGHRS, CDR2 YFSETQ. V was clipped by 4 bases and J by 7 bases; unmatched bases: 9. The CDR3 loop spans 14 amino acids. The CDR3 DNA follows: TGCGCCAGCAGCGATTTAACAGGGGGGGGTGAAGCTTTCTTT. Translated: CASSDLTGGGEAFF.

The rearrangement joins TRBV10-2 to TRBJ1-1; a weak D match, TRBD1 (5 bases). This CDR3 has 11 amino acids. V lost 8 bases and J 5 bases, leaving 9 bases between the germline ends. Per the germline V gene, CDR1 is WSHSY and CDR2 is SAAADI. This CDR3 is CASGGGTEAFF. The CDR3 DNA follows: TGCGCCAGCGGGGGAGGGACTGAAGCTTTCTTT.

This clone was found once. The chain carries TRBV7-9 and TRBJ2-3; no clear D gene. Trimming removed 5 bases at V and 1 base at J, with 7 bases between. The CDR3 spans 13 residues. Looked up from germline, CDR1 is SEHNR and CDR2 is FQNEAQ (reference sequence). The CDR3 region is CASSHGGTDTQYF. As DNA, the CDR3 is TGTGCCAGCAGCCATGGAGGCACAGATACGCAGTATTTT.

This chain joins TRBV14 and TRBJ1-5, with D unclear. Germline V gene lookup returns CDR1 SGHDN and CDR2 FVKESK. This CDR3 region has 12 residues. V was pared by 0 bases and J by 9 bases, with 6 bases between. This CDR3 reads CASSQDGGPQHF. The CDR3 nucleotides read TGTGCCAGCAGCCAAGATGGCGGGCCCCAGCATTTT.

The V and J genes are TRBV29-1 and TRBJ1-1; TRBD1 aligns across 10 bases. The CDR3 is made up of 13 amino acids. The V and J ends lost 7 bases and 4 bases, in that order; junction bases with no gene match: 6. From germline, CDR1 is SQVTM and CDR2 ANQGSEA. CDR3 sequence: CSGRQGALTEAFF. CDR3 DNA: TGCAGCGGCCGACAGGGGGCTCTCACTGAAGCTTTCTTT.

The chain carries TRBV7-9 and TRBJ2-5, with D unresolved. TRBJ2-7 explains the end of the DNA better; the J call may be wrong. The CDR3 runs to 12 residues. In germline, CDR1 is SEHNR, CDR2 FQNEAQ (reference sequence). The CDR3 loop is CASSLMSYEQYF. The CDR3 bases are TGTGCCAGCAGCTTAATGTCCTACGAGCAGTACTTC.

The chain employs TRBV4-2 and TRBJ2-3; D not certain. V was pared by 0 bases and J by 3 bases, with 10 bases between. The germline V gene has CDR1 LGHNA and CDR2 YNFKEQ. There are 15 residues in the CDR3. In nucleotides, the CDR3 is TGTGCCAGCAGCCAAGATCATGGAGAGACAGATACGCAGTATTTT. Protein: CASSQDHGETDTQYF.

The chain employs TRBV5-1 and TRBJ2-2, with D maybe TRBD2 (6 bases). The CDR3 totals 15 residues. With 0 bases removed from V and 4 bases from J, the gap between germline ends came to 10 bases. The germline V gene encodes CDR1 SGHRS and CDR2 YFSETQ. The CDR3 bases are TGCGCCAGCAGCTTGGGAGCGGGTTTCACCGGGGAGCTGTTTTTT. Its translation: CASSLGAGFTGELFF.

This chain joins TRBV30 and TRBJ1-5; TRBD1 matches at 9 bases. Germline CDR1 is GTSNPN and CDR2 is SVGIG (reference sequence). With V trimmed by 2 bases and J by 2 bases, 4 bases remained unmatched. The CDR3 runs to 15 residues. This chain's CDR3 is CAWSIQGAGNQPQHF. The CDR3 DNA sequence: TGTGCCTGGAGTATACAGGGGGCGGGCAATCAGCCCCAGCATTTT.

The chain is built from TRBV27 and TRBJ2-7, with 8 bases lining up with TRBD1. The trim removed 6 bases at V and 7 bases at J, leaving 11 bases unmatched. Germline V gene lookup returns CDR1 MNHEY and CDR2 SMNVEV (reference sequence). There are 14 residues in the CDR3. In DNA, the CDR3 is TGTGCCAGCAGCACACGACAGGGGCAATGGGAGCAGTACTTC. Translated, it gives CASSTRQGQWEQYF.

This clone is a singleton in its sample. Relative to the germline gene, one junction end is altered; a read error may explain this. This chain uses TRBV5-1 with TRBJ1-2; perhaps TRBD1 as D (6 bases). Germline CDR1 SGHRS, CDR2 YFSETQ. The length of the CDR3 is 14 residues. CDR3 region: CASSFPDRPYGYAF. The CDR3 bases are TGCGCCAGCAGCTTCCCGGACAGACCCTATGGCTACGCCTTC.